In its sample, the clone carrying this T cell receptor (beta chain) was seen once. Its antigen is unknown. Trimming removed 4 bases at V and 4 bases at J, with 8 bases between. Germline assignment: CDR1 SGHRS and CDR2 YFSETQ. The length of the CDR3 is 12 residues. This record belongs to a study of immune cell composition in non-small cell lung cancer. Broader study findings: No significant correlation existed between pack-years smoked and tumour clonality.

This table comes from immunoSEQ multiplex PCR, and its TCRdb copy is limited to in-frame clones, with some not included. The sample has some 2,700 clones, roughly 82% seen once; the top ten hold around two fifths. This receptor was taken from a human donor with non-small cell lung cancer. Source material: lung tumor tissue. The V and J genes are TRBV5-1 and TRBJ1-2; the D is unclear. For the CDR3, the DNA is TGCGCCAGCAGCCCTTACAGCTATGGCTACACCTTC. This codes for CASSPYSYGYTF.